Detailed here is one T cell receptor beta chain. Different DNA sequences within this sample yield the same CDR3. The data belong to a study of shared clonotypes between healthy human individuals. The CDR3 totals 13 residues. CDR1 and CDR2 (germline): SGHRS, YFSETQ. Trimming at V came to 0 bases and at J to 8 bases, leaving 0 bases not matched to a gene. Clones were read by immunoSEQ multiplex PCR, and TCRdb kept only the in-frame ones, dropping some. The data contain around 1.4 million clones, about 98.5% of them seen just once; the ten biggest clones take up about 0.34%. This chain joins TRBV5-1 and TRBJ2-1; the match to TRBD1 covers 9 bases. The clonotype comes from a man between 25 and 39 years old in good health. The sample taken for sequencing was naive CD4+ T cells sorted from blood. Subset in this sample: CD45RA+ positively selected. This chain's CDR3 is CASSLGQGDEQFF. CDR3 DNA sequence: TGCGCCAGCAGCTTGGGACAGGGGGATGAGCAGTTCTTC.